The 6 T cell receptor beta chains reported below all come from one sample, sequenced in a study of T cell changes during pregnancy in multiple sclerosis. This table comes from immunoSEQ multiplex PCR, and its TCRdb copy is limited to in-frame clones, with some not included. The sample holds roughly 80,000 clones, about 92% seen once. The sample consisted of peripheral blood, taken before pregnancy. These receptors all stem from a female donor with multiple sclerosis, enrolled in a pregnancy study.

The rearrangement joins TRBV14 to TRBJ1-1; 9 bases agree with TRBD1. V shed 5 bases and J 4 bases; nucleotides not matched to a gene: 8. Germline V gene lookup returns CDR1 SGHDN and CDR2 FVKESK. There are 15 residues in the CDR3. Here the CDR3 DNA reads TGTGCCAGCAGCGAAACAGGGGGCGCAAGCACTGAAGCTTTCTTT. As protein: CASSETGGASTEAFF.

The chain employs TRBV14 and TRBJ2-3; 11 bases align to TRBD1. Germline values: CDR1 SGHDN, CDR2 FVKESK. The CDR3 has 15 amino acids. The trim removed 2 bases at V and 10 bases at J, leaving 8 bases unmatched. CDR3 region: CASSQPGTGGNPQYF. DNA for the CDR3: TGTGCCAGCAGCCAACCCGGGACAGGGGGTAATCCGCAGTATTTT.

The CDR3 DNA follows: TGTGCCACCAGCGGACTAGCGGGAGGGATGAATGAGCAGTTCTTC. This gives the protein CATSGLAGGMNEQFF. V usage is TRBV15 and J usage is TRBJ2-1; TRBD2 matches 15 bases. This CDR3 comprises 15 residues. Trimming removed 5 bases from V and 7 bases from J; junction bases left unmatched: 3. Germline V CDR1 and CDR2: LNHNV, YYDKDF (reference sequence).

The V gene is TRBV7-8, the J gene TRBJ2-7, with 7 bases fitting TRBD1. Germline CDR1 reads SGHVS; CDR2 reads FQNEAQ. The V and J ends lost 6 bases and 0 bases, in that order; junction bases with no gene match: 5. The CDR3 has 14 amino acids. As DNA, the CDR3 is TGTGCCAGCAGTCCGGACAGGAGCTCCTACGAGCAGTACTTC. Translated: CASSPDRSSYEQYF. Based on the CDR3 plus reference TRBV7-8 and TRBJ2-7, the full variable domain is GAGVSQSPRYKVAKRGQDVALRCDPISGHVSLFWYQQALGQGPEFLTYFQNEAQLDKSGLPSDRFFAERPEGSVSTLKIQRTQQEDSAVYLCASSPDRSSYEQYFGPGTRLTVT.

The J gene is TRBJ1-2, the V gene TRBV19; 9 bases match TRBD1. Germline V lookup: CDR1 LNHDA, CDR2 SQIVND (reference sequence). The CDR3 totals 13 residues. Trimming at V came to 5 bases and at J to 5 bases, leaving 3 bases not matched to a gene. The CDR3, as DNA: TGTGCCAGTAGTCGAGGACAGGGGTATGGCTACACCTTC. This encodes CASSRGQGYGYTF.

The chain is built from TRBV7-9 and TRBJ2-3, with 7 positions matching TRBD2. The germline V gene has CDR1 SEHNR and CDR2 FQNEAQ (reference sequence). The CDR3 is 14 amino acids. Trimming removed 3 bases from V and 5 bases from J; junction bases left unmatched: 5. CDR3 in DNA: TGTGCCAGCAGCTTGGGGACTAACGGAGATACGCAGTATTTT. Its protein is CASSLGTNGDTQYF.